This TCR beta chain came from a study of response to subunit inactivated influenza vaccine. Overall study results and limits: With each seasonal influenza vaccination, the authors suggested, few new T cells are recruited.

The sample holds a few counts of this clonotype. Its antigen is not identified. TCRdb passed the RT-PCR reads through MiXCR, listing each CDR3 protein once. The sample consists of some 500,000 distinct CDR3 sequences, 25% of them appearing once. The CDR3 contains 15 residues. Looked up from germline, CDR1 is MNHEY and CDR2 is SVGAGI. The V end lost 0 bases, the J end lost 9 bases, and 15 bases lay between the germline ends. This TCR derives from a man aged 50 to 59 who received an inactivated influenza vaccine. The specimen was CD4+ T cells sorted from PBMCs, collected about 5 days after vaccination. V gene TRBV6-5 combines with J gene TRBJ2-1, with D perhaps TRBD1 (6 bases). CDR3: CASSYSNTGQGEQFF. CDR3 DNA: TGTGCCAGCAGTTACTCGAATACAGGGCAGGGTGAGCAGTTCTTC.